A single T cell receptor (beta chain) is shown here with its context. This CDR3 is 17 amino acids long. J was trimmed by 1 base and V by 5 bases; bases with no gene match: 11. Per germline, CDR1 SGHNT and CDR2 YENEEA. Normal lung was sampled as far from the tumour as possible, at least 3 cm. This sample is drawn from a study of immune cell composition in non-small cell lung cancer. The repertoire was sequenced with immunoSEQ multiplex PCR; TCRdb's copy has only in-frame clones and lacks some. The data contain some 16,000 clones, over 70% of them seen just once; the ten biggest clones take up 7.5% to 10%. These data were also filed under a second study, of CD4 T cells in lung cancer. That investigation notes: Samples were tumor and non-adjacent lung from resected stage I-III patients.

The TCR was taken from a human donor with non-small cell lung cancer. This chain links TRBV11-3 with TRBJ2-5, with TRBD1 matching over 9 bases. The sample consisted of non-adjacent lung tissue. CDR3 bases: TGTGCCAGCAGCGTCCGAGGGGACAGGGCCCCCCAAGAGACCCAGTACTTC. As protein: CASSVRGDRAPQETQYF.